The 13 T cell receptor beta chains listed next were all sequenced from one sample in a study of blood T cell repertoires in COVID-19. The repertoire was sequenced with immunoSEQ multiplex PCR; TCRdb's copy has only in-frame clones and lacks some. The sample records approximately 90,000 clones, 65% to 80% being singletons. Sequencing was performed on peripheral blood. The origin of the receptors is a human donor in a cohort sampled during active COVID-19.

The rearrangement uses TRBV30 and TRBJ2-6; a possible D gene is TRBD1 (6 bases). The CDR3 contains 16 residues. Germline V gene lookup returns CDR1 GTSNPN and CDR2 SVGIG (reference sequence). V was clipped by 5 bases and J by 2 bases, with 16 bases between them. DNA of the CDR3: TGTGCCTGGGGATACAGGGTAATAGCTGGGGCCAACGTCCTGACTTTC. Its protein is CAWGYRVIAGANVLTF.

The sample holds a few counts of this clone. The rearrangement uses TRBV4-3 and TRBJ1-4; TRBD1 matches at 7 bases. The CDR3 loop spans 15 amino acids. V gave up 3 bases and J gave up 8 bases; unmatched junction bases: 9. The germline V gene encodes CDR1 LGHNA and CDR2 YSLEER. The CDR3 spells CASSQTGTALEKLFF. In DNA, the CDR3 is TGCGCCAGCAGCCAGACCGGGACAGCTTTAGAAAAACTGTTTTTT.

The chain links TRBV18 to TRBJ2-5; 7 nucleotides match TRBD1. The V and J ends lost 2 bases and 3 bases, in that order; junction bases with no gene match: 3. The CDR3 has 14 amino acids. CDR1 is KGHSH and CDR2 is LQKENI in the germline V gene. The CDR3 DNA is TGTGCCAGCTCACCATACGGGACAGAAGAGACCCAGTACTTC. Translated: CASSPYGTEETQYF.

The CDR3 is CAWTGGHYGYTF. CDR3 bases: TGTGCCTGGACAGGGGGTCATTATGGCTACACCTTC. This rearrangement joins TRBV30 to TRBJ1-2, with 7 bases that match TRBD1. The germline CDR1 and CDR2 sequences are GTSNPN and SVGIG (reference sequence). Trimming removed 4 bases from V and 5 bases from J; junction bases left unmatched: 4. The CDR3 extends over 12 amino acids. The variable domain in full, completed from reference TRBV30 and TRBJ1-2, reads SQTIHQWPATLVQPVGSPLSLECTVEGTSNPNLYWYRQAAGRGLQLLFYSVGIGQISSEVPQNLSASRPQDRQFILSSKKLLLSDSGFYLCAWTGGHYGYTFGSGTRLTVV.

The chain uses TRBV11-1 and TRBJ2-5; a weak D match, TRBD2 (6 bases). CDR3 length: 13 amino acids. CDR1 is SGHAT and CDR2 is FQDESV in the germline V gene (reference sequence). Trimming cost V 5 bases and J 5 bases, with 12 bases left between them. The CDR3 here is CASSRGTRETQYF. The CDR3 nucleotides are TGTGCCAGCAGCCGCGGGACTCGGGAGACCCAGTACTTC.

J is TRBJ2-3 and V is TRBV24-1; D not certain. Per germline, CDR1 KGHDR and CDR2 SFDVKD. The ends were cut back, 6 bases at V and 3 bases at J, with 12 bases in the middle. This CDR3 has 14 residues. The CDR3 DNA follows: TGTGCCACCAGTACTCCATTGATAACAGATACGCAGTATTTT. It yields the protein CATSTPLITDTQYF.

This chain connects TRBV12-2 to TRBJ2-3; the table's TRBD2 call for D was not verified on the DNA. TRBV12-2 is an annotated pseudogene. This CDR3 is built from 16 residues. CDR3 amino acids: CASRSGTTSCTDTQYF. As DNA, the CDR3 is TGTGCAAGTCGCTCTGGGACTACCTCTTGCACAGATACGCAGTATTTT.

The rearrangement links TRBV7-9 to TRBJ2-7; maybe TRBD1 (5 bases). V lost 5 bases and J 4 bases, leaving 15 bases between the germline ends. Germline CDR1 reads SEHNR; CDR2 reads FQNEAQ (reference sequence). The length of the CDR3 is 14 residues. The CDR3 DNA follows: TGTGCCAGCAGCGGCTGGGGTAGGGGATACGAGCAGTACTTC. This encodes CASSGWGRGYEQYF.

This sequence joins TRBV9 and TRBJ2-1; TRBD2 matches 11 bases. Per the germline V gene, CDR1 is SGDLS and CDR2 is YYNGEE. The junction had 12 bases not matched to a gene; V was cut back by 4 bases and J by 6 bases. The CDR3 sequence is 17 residues long. Written as DNA, the CDR3 is TGTGCCAGCAGCACCCATTCGGGGACTAGCGGAGTCAATGAGCAGTTCTTC. Its protein product is CASSTHSGTSGVNEQFF. The whole variable domain, filled in from reference TRBV9 and TRBJ2-1, reads DSGVTQTPKHLITATGQRVTLRCSPRSGDLSVYWYQQSLDQGLQFLIQYYNGEERAKGNILERFSAQQFPDLHSELNLSSLELGDSALYFCASSTHSGTSGVNEQFFGPGTRLTVL.

This chain links TRBV27 with TRBJ2-1, with 7 bases fitting TRBD2. The CDR3 is 18 amino acids. V dropped 3 bases and J dropped 0; count of bases not matched to a gene: 11. Germline V gene lookup returns CDR1 MNHEY and CDR2 SMNVEV (reference sequence). CDR3 amino acids: CASSFGPAGQASYNEQFF. In nucleotides, the CDR3 is TGTGCCAGCAGTTTTGGGCCAGCGGGGCAGGCCTCCTACAATGAGCAGTTCTTC.

The gene calls are TRBV9 and TRBJ2-1, with D maybe TRBD1 (6 bases). This CDR3 has 14 amino acids. Germline V lookup: CDR1 SGDLS, CDR2 YYNGEE. V was trimmed by 4 bases and J by 10 bases, leaving 18 bases between them. The CDR3 here is CASSLTTGSYEQFF. Written as DNA, the CDR3 is TGTGCCAGCAGCCTAACGACAGGATCCTACGAGCAGTTCTTC.

The V and J genes are TRBV5-3 and TRBJ1-4; D unresolved. TRBV5-3 is an ORF for which the function is uncertain. Trimming left V 0 bases short and J 6 bases short, with 15 bases between. CDR3 size: 16 residues. CDR3 coding DNA: TGTGCCAGAAGCTTGGGTTCGGGCGGGGAACATGAAAAACTGTTTTTT. This sequence encodes CARSLGSGGEHEKLFF.

This clone was detected once. The chain is built from TRBV19 and TRBJ2-5; 7 bases match TRBD2. Germline CDR1 LNHDA, CDR2 SQIVND (reference sequence). The junction had 11 bases not matched to a gene; V was cut back by 1 base and J by 9 bases. The CDR3 extends over 15 amino acids. CDR3 sequence: CASSIAGTIGRAQYF. The DNA for the CDR3 is TGTGCCAGTAGTATAGCAGGGACTATTGGGCGGGCCCAGTACTTC.